What follows is one TCR beta chain and its context. The antigen it recognizes is unknown. No quality values exist for individual bases; no much larger clone is one base distant. The library was made by the immunoSEQ multiplex PCR assay. TCRdb obtained this table from immuneACCESS and retained in-frame rearrangements with V and J assigned. These tables miss some clones; where compared with another copy, unresolved V genes account for less than half of the shortfall, and the remainder is unexplained. The sample has approximately 75,000 clones on record, approximately 95% of them singletons. 0.36% of the sample is held by the ten biggest clonotypes. The data stem from a study of technical replicates of blood from several donors (dated by TCRdb to the late 2010s). Sequencing was carried out using T cells isolated from PBMCs. The sequence derives from a human donor in good health.

The CDR3 protein: CASSLLGQYEQYF. In nucleotide form, the sequence is TGTGCCAGCAGTTTACTGGGCCAATACGAGCAGTACTTC. The chain couples TRBV28 to TRBJ2-7, with no D gene named confidently. V lost 2 bases and J lost 4 bases; the stretch between them is 9 bases long. The CDR3 goes from the cysteine to the phenylalanine over 13 residues. Only the CDR3 DNA is retained, 39 bases long and in frame from the first base. CDR1 MDHEN and CDR2 SYDVKM are derived from the germline V gene.